The 32 T cell receptor beta chains listed next were all sequenced from one sample in a study of beta chain features in type 1 diabetes. Study outcomes and limitations: Moderate yet significant TCRB CDR3 shortening was seen in Type 1 diabetes patients in all four CD4+ subsets.

Investigators reverse transcribed all isolated RNA, so they sequenced expressed TCRB transcripts. The repertoire was sequenced with immunoSEQ multiplex PCR; TCRdb's copy has only in-frame clones and lacks some. The sample carries a few hundred thousand clones, around 9.6% recorded once. No antigens are known for them. Specimen: central memory CD4+ T cells from blood. Every receptor here comes from a man younger than 40 with type 1 diabetes.

V is TRBV27 and J is TRBJ2-1; D uncertain. V lost 2 bases to trimming and J lost 4 bases, with 6 bases between them. The germline CDR1 and CDR2 sequences are MNHEY and SMNVEV (reference sequence). This CDR3 is 13 amino acids long. CDR3 DNA: TGTGCCAGCAGTTTAATTCGGTACAATGAGCAGTTCTTC. As protein: CASSLIRYNEQFF.

The chain combines TRBV7-2 with TRBJ1-1, with 11 bases lining up with TRBD1. V lost 5 bases, J lost 11 bases, and 10 bases stayed unmatched. CDR1 is SGHTA and CDR2 is FQGNSA in the germline V gene. The CDR3 spans 14 residues. DNA for the CDR3: TGTGCCAGCAGCCTCAACCGGGGACAGGGGGACGCTTTCTTT. Translation: CASSLNRGQGDAFF.

In this sample, this clone turned up many times. The V gene is TRBV7-9, the J gene TRBJ2-6; D is undetermined. Trimming removed 3 bases from V and 0 bases from J, with 6 bases in between. The germline V gene has CDR1 SEHNR and CDR2 FQNEAQ (reference sequence). The CDR3 has 15 amino acids. CDR3 amino acids: CASSFWISGANVLTF. CDR3 nucleotide sequence: TGTGCCAGCAGCTTTTGGATCTCTGGGGCCAACGTCCTGACTTTC.

The chain links TRBV7-2 to TRBJ2-1; TRBD2 matches at 9 bases. V was clipped by 5 bases and J by 6 bases; unmatched bases: 5. Germline-derived CDR1 and CDR2 are SGHTA and FQGNSA. CDR3 size: 14 residues. The DNA for the CDR3 is TGTGCCAGCAGCCCAATAGCGGGAGTCAATGAGCAGTTCTTC. It codes for CASSPIAGVNEQFF.

The rearrangement links TRBV7-9 to TRBJ2-7; 7 bases map to TRBD2. Trimming removed 7 bases from V and 0 bases from J; junction bases left unmatched: 9. The CDR3 has 15 amino acids. Germline CDR1 is SEHNR and CDR2 is FQNEAQ (reference sequence). DNA of the CDR3: TGTGCCAGCACAACGACCACTAGCGCCTCCTACGAGCAGTACTTC. Translated, it gives CASTTTTSASYEQYF.

This chain joins TRBV7-2 and TRBJ2-7, with D possibly being TRBD2 (5 bases). V was clipped by 1 base and J by 5 bases, with 12 bases between them. The CDR3 has 14 amino acids. Germline lookup yields CDR1 SGHTA and CDR2 FQGNSA. The CDR3 DNA reads as TGTGCCAGCAGCTTAGGGGGAGTGAGAGACGAGCAGTACTTC. This translates into CASSLGGVRDEQYF.

This clone has just a few counts. V is TRBV29-1 and J is TRBJ1-4; tentatively, D is TRBD1 (5 bases). Germline V lookup: CDR1 SQVTM, CDR2 ANQGSEA. The CDR3 covers 16 residues. The germline V and J ends were trimmed by 4 bases and 6 bases, with 21 bases remaining between them. The CDR3 DNA is TGCAGCGTTGGGGACTCGACATTCGCCGGGTATGAAAAACTGTTTTTT. Translation: CSVGDSTFAGYEKLFF.

This chain links TRBV19 with TRBJ1-4; D remains unclear. Trimming took 7 bases from V and 0 from J, leaving 9 bases between them. CDR1 is LNHDA and CDR2 is SQIVND in the germline V gene (reference sequence). The CDR3 is made up of 14 amino acids. CDR3 region: CASTTQATNEKLFF. Written as DNA, the CDR3 is TGTGCCAGTACCACGCAGGCAACTAATGAAAAACTGTTTTTT.

This clone came up a few times. This chain joins TRBV5-4 and TRBJ2-5, with TRBD1 as a possible D gene (6 bases). CDR3 length: 13 amino acids. V was trimmed by 3 bases and J by 3 bases, leaving 9 bases between them. Germline V lookup: CDR1 SGHNT, CDR2 YYREEE (reference sequence). CDR3 nucleotide sequence: TGTGCCAGCAGCTCGGACAGCAAAGAGACCCAGTACTTC. It encodes CASSSDSKETQYF.

This clone was observed a handful of times. This may arise from a read error, as a much more abundant clone is one base away. The identical CDR3 is also encoded by other nucleotide sequences in the sample. The chain uses TRBV9 and TRBJ2-5, with D perhaps matching TRBD2 (6 bases). V was clipped by 0 bases and J by 1 base, with 10 bases between them. Per germline, CDR1 SGDLS and CDR2 YYNGEE. The CDR3 is 15 amino acids. CDR3 sequence: CASSVGAGFQETQYF. CDR3 DNA sequence: TGTGCCAGCAGCGTAGGAGCGGGTTTCCAAGAGACCCAGTACTTC.

This clone was seen more than once but under ten times. The CDR3 coding sequence is TGTGCCAGCTCGGCCGGGACAGGGTCCTTGAACACTGAAGCTTTCTTT. This gives the protein CASSAGTGSLNTEAFF. The V gene is TRBV18, the J gene TRBJ1-1, with 9 bases aligning to TRBD1. Per the germline V gene, CDR1 is KGHSH and CDR2 is LQKENI. V was clipped by 6 bases and J by 0 bases; unmatched bases: 8. The CDR3 totals 16 residues.

This clone was recorded many times. Other DNA sequences from this sample encode an identical CDR3 as well. This chain joins TRBV15 and TRBJ2-7; D is possibly TRBD2 (5 bases). V lost 0 bases and J lost 5, with 5 bases in between. The CDR3 spans 12 residues. Germline CDR1 and CDR2: LNHNV and YYDKDF (reference sequence). The CDR3 nucleotides are TGTGCCACCAGCAGAGACGGGGACGAGCAGTACTTC. It is translated as CATSRDGDEQYF.

The V and J genes are TRBV5-1 and TRBJ2-5, with D unclear. The CDR3 is 12 amino acids. The germline V and J ends were trimmed by 4 bases and 1 base, with 5 bases remaining between them. Germline values: CDR1 SGHRS, CDR2 YFSETQ. The DNA for the CDR3 is TGCGCCAGCAGCCACTCCCAAGAGACCCAGTACTTC. Translating it yields CASSHSQETQYF.

V is TRBV6-6 and J is TRBJ2-3; D possibly corresponds to TRBD2 (6 bases). This CDR3 is 14 amino acids long. Trimming left V 6 bases short and J 2 bases short, with 12 bases between. CDR1 and CDR2 from the germline V gene are MNHNY and SVGAGI (reference sequence). DNA of the CDR3: TGTGCCAGCAGCTTCGGGGGTTTCACAGATACGCAGTATTTT. Protein: CASSFGGFTDTQYF.

The chain uses TRBV6-6 and TRBJ2-5, with 8 bases aligning to TRBD1. Germline CDR1 MNHNY, CDR2 SVGAGI (reference sequence). This CDR3 has 14 residues. The V segment lost 5 bases and the J segment 5 bases; nucleotides outside the gene matches: 7. The CDR3 loop reads CASSPRTGRETQYF. The CDR3 DNA reads as TGTGCCAGCAGTCCCAGGACAGGGAGGGAGACCCAGTACTTC.

This clone has more than one count but fewer than ten. The chain's CDR3 is CASSPPGQGADEQYF. As DNA, the CDR3 is TGTGCCAGCAGTCCGCCCGGACAGGGGGCGGACGAGCAGTACTTC. The gene calls are TRBV28 and TRBJ2-7; 11 nucleotides align to TRBD1. CDR1 and CDR2 from the germline V gene are MDHEN and SYDVKM. The junction had 8 bases not matched to a gene; V was cut back by 5 bases and J by 5 bases. CDR3 length equals 15 residues. Filled out from reference TRBV28 and TRBJ2-7, the complete variable domain reads DVKVTQSSRYLVKRTGEKVFLECVQDMDHENMFWYRQDPGLGLRLIYFSYDVKMKEKGDIPEGYSVSREKKERFSLILESASTNQTSMYLCASSPPGQGADEQYFGPGTRLTVT.

In regard to this clone: One end of the junction does not line up with germline, which may come from a read error. V is TRBV7-3 and J is TRBJ2-7; D is unresolved. This CDR3 has 12 residues. Germline V gene sequence: CDR1 SGHTA, CDR2 FQGTGA. The CDR3 loop is CASSQDLREQYF. CDR3 nucleotide sequence: TGCGCCAGCAGCCAAGATCTGAGAGAGCAGTACTTC.

This clone has more than one count but fewer than ten. The genes are TRBV30 and TRBJ2-3, with D possibly matching TRBD2 (7 bases). V lost 1 base to trimming and J lost 2 bases, with 13 bases between them. This CDR3 spans 15 amino acids. The germline V gene has CDR1 GTSNPN and CDR2 SVGIG (reference sequence). Here the CDR3 reads CAWSGGGVDTDTQYF. The CDR3 DNA reads TGTGCCTGGAGTGGAGGGGGGGTTGACACAGATACGCAGTATTTT.

This clone was seen a few times. The limits of the CDR3 on the DNA are not certain, so only TCRdb's listed CDR3 is given. V and J are TRBV7-8 and TRBJ1-1. The germline V gene has CDR1 SGHVS and CDR2 FQNEAQ. Termini included, the CDR3 measures 18 amino acids. This CDR3 reads CASSSIRFGNGRNTEAFF.

V gene TRBV19 combines with J gene TRBJ1-4; D is ambiguous. Trimming took 3 bases from V and 6 from J, leaving 14 bases between them. The CDR3 loop spans 15 amino acids. The germline CDR1 and CDR2 sequences are LNHDA and SQIVND (reference sequence). The CDR3 nucleotides are TGTGCCAGTAGTATCAAGAGGTCAAATTATGAAAAACTGTTTTTT. Protein sequence: CASSIKRSNYEKLFF.

This clone was seen a few times. The rearrangement uses TRBV7-9 and TRBJ1-5; 12 positions agree with TRBD1. Trimming at V came to 5 bases and at J to 5 bases, leaving 7 bases not matched to a gene. The germline V gene has CDR1 SEHNR and CDR2 FQNEAQ (reference sequence). The CDR3 covers 16 residues. In nucleotides, the CDR3 is TGTGCCAGCAGCCTCGAAGGGACAGGGGGCGATCAGCCCCAGCATTTT. This translates into CASSLEGTGGDQPQHF. The variable domain in full, completed from reference TRBV7-9 and TRBJ1-5, reads DTGVSQNPRHKITKRGQNVTFRCDPISEHNRLYWYRQTLGQGPEFLTYFQNEAQLEKSRLLSDRFSAERPKGSFSTLEIQRTEQGDSAMYLCASSLEGTGGDQPQHFGDGTRLSIL.

The chain couples TRBV18 to TRBJ2-3, with D perhaps assigned TRBD1 or TRBD2 (5 bases each). Germline-derived CDR1 and CDR2 are KGHSH and LQKENI. The CDR3 extends over 13 amino acids. The V end was cut by 6 bases, the J end by 4 bases, with 11 bases between. The CDR3 nucleotides read TGTGCCAGCTCTCGAGGGGATGCAGATACGCAGTATTTT. It yields the protein CASSRGDADTQYF.

The V and J genes are TRBV6-5 and TRBJ2-1; D ambiguous. The V end was cut by 6 bases, the J end by 0 bases, with 12 bases between. Germline CDR1 reads MNHEY; CDR2 reads SVGAGI. CDR3 length: 15 residues. CDR3 in amino acids: CASRGTLSSYNEQFF. The CDR3 DNA reads as TGTGCCAGCAGAGGTACCTTAAGCTCCTACAATGAGCAGTTCTTC.

The rearrangement uses TRBV5-1 and TRBJ2-4; 7 nucleotides line up with TRBD1. The trim removed 4 bases at V and 0 bases at J, leaving 1 base unmatched. This CDR3 contains 14 residues. The germline CDR1 and CDR2 sequences are SGHRS and YFSETQ. The CDR3 reads CASSPGGAKNIQYF. The CDR3 DNA is TGCGCCAGCAGCCCAGGGGGAGCCAAAAACATTCAGTACTTC.

This clone was seen a few times. V is TRBV2 and J is TRBJ2-3; D not resolved. V lost 8 bases and J 0 bases, leaving 9 bases between the germline ends. This CDR3 has 13 amino acids. CDR1 and CDR2 (germline): SNHLY, FYNNEI. CDR3 in DNA: TGTGCCAGCCAGGAACGGAGCACAGATACGCAGTATTTT. Amino acid sequence: CASQERSTDTQYF. Full variable domain (remainder filled in from reference TRBV2 and TRBJ2-3): EPEVTQTPSHQVTQMGQEVILRCVPISNHLYFYWYRQILGQKVEFLVSFYNNEISEKSEIFDDQFSVERPDGSNFTLKIRSTKLEDSAMYFCASQERSTDTQYFGPGTRLTVL.

V usage is TRBV29-1 and J usage is TRBJ1-4; 8 nucleotides align to TRBD1. V lost 5 bases to trimming and J lost 3 bases; unmatched junction nucleotides: 8. Germline V gene sequence: CDR1 SQVTM, CDR2 ANQGSEA. This CDR3 is built from 15 residues. The CDR3, as DNA: TGCAGCGTTAAGTCAGGGGGCAGTGCTAATGAAAAACTGTTTTTT. Its translation: CSVKSGGSANEKLFF.

This clone appeared many times. This chain joins TRBV5-6 and TRBJ1-2; unclear D gene. CDR3 length equals 11 residues. Trimming pared 6 bases from V and 8 bases from J, leaving 11 bases between. Per the germline V gene, CDR1 is SGHDT and CDR2 is YYEEEE. The CDR3 loop is CASTREGGYTF. In nucleotides, the CDR3 is TGTGCCAGCACACGGGAGGGCGGCTACACCTTC.

This clone was observed a few times. This rearrangement joins TRBV4-1 to TRBJ1-5; a possible D gene is TRBD1 (5 bases). Germline V gene data show CDR1 as MGHRA and CDR2 as YSYEKL. The ends were cut back, 3 bases at V and 1 base at J, with 19 bases in the middle. The CDR3 has 18 residues. The CDR3 loop reads CASSQAGPGAGSNQPQHF. The CDR3 DNA sequence: TGCGCCAGCAGCCAGGCAGGACCCGGGGCAGGGAGCAATCAGCCCCAGCATTTT.

This clone was picked up a small number of times. The V gene is TRBV14, the J gene TRBJ2-4, with a possible D match to TRBD1 (6 bases). The germline V gene encodes CDR1 SGHDN and CDR2 FVKESK. The V and J ends lost 5 bases and 0 bases respectively, with 14 bases between them. The CDR3 sequence is 16 residues long. CDR3 sequence reads: CASSDTGRVAKNIQYF. In DNA form, the CDR3 reads TGTGCCAGCAGCGACACAGGGCGGGTAGCCAAAAACATTCAGTACTTC.

This clone was detected a few times. The J gene is TRBJ2-5, the V gene TRBV30; 13 bases line up with TRBD2. Per the germline V gene, CDR1 is GTSNPN and CDR2 is SVGIG (reference sequence). The trim removed 1 base at V and 4 bases at J, leaving 3 bases unmatched. The CDR3 covers 15 residues. This chain's CDR3 is CAWSGTSGRGETQYF. The CDR3 DNA is TGTGCCTGGAGTGGGACTAGCGGGAGAGGAGAGACCCAGTACTTC.

This clone has at least ten counts. The V and J genes are TRBV11-2 and TRBJ2-1; 8 nucleotides line up with TRBD1. This CDR3 spans 16 amino acids. Trimming took 5 bases from V and 8 from J; bases not matched to a gene: 14. CDR1 is SGHAT, CDR2 FQNNGV, per germline. CDR3 nucleotides: TGTGCCAGCAGCCCGGGGGTTGGACAGGGAGAAGATGAGCAGTTCTTC. It translates to CASSPGVGQGEDEQFF.

This clone showed up just a few times. The J gene is TRBJ2-3, the V gene TRBV6-6; 8 nucleotides match TRBD1. The ends lost 7 bases at V and 4 bases at J; junction bases unmatched: 10. This CDR3 contains 15 residues. From germline, CDR1 is MNHNY and CDR2 SVGAGI (reference sequence). CDR3 nucleotide sequence: TGTGCCAGCACCCTTCGGACAGGGAACGCAGATACGCAGTATTTT. It specifies CASTLRTGNADTQYF.